One sample yielded the 27 T cell receptor beta chains listed below, sequenced in a study of cytomegalovirus exposure and HLA in healthy donors. A multiplex PCR was run with 60 Vbeta primers and 13 Jbeta primers. Assay: immunoSEQ multiplex PCR; the TCRdb copy retains only in-frame clones and omits some. The table has under 90,000 clones, 70% to 80% seen once. The source material was PBMCs. The source of these receptors is a man aged 35 to 55 in good health and CMV-seropositive.

This chain joins TRBV7-2 and TRBJ2-7; tentative D call: TRBD1 (6 bases). CDR3 length equals 15 residues. Trimming left V 1 base short and J 3 bases short, with 13 bases between. Germline loops: CDR1 SGHTA, CDR2 FQGNSA. CDR3: CASSLGGQGIYEQYF. The CDR3 nucleotides are TGTGCCAGCAGCTTAGGGGGGCAGGGGATCTACGAGCAGTACTTC.

V usage is TRBV28 and J usage is TRBJ1-1, with 7 bases lining up with TRBD1. The CDR3 sequence is 14 residues long. Germline CDR1 MDHEN, CDR2 SYDVKM. With 5 bases clipped from V and 5 bases from J, the junction kept 8 bases outside the gene matches. Here the CDR3 reads CASSPTNRGTEAFF. In DNA, the CDR3 is TGTGCCAGCAGTCCGACCAACAGGGGAACTGAAGCTTTCTTT.

V usage is TRBV27 and J usage is TRBJ2-7; possibly TRBD2 for D (7 bases). V was clipped by 8 bases and J by 4 bases, with 18 bases between them. Germline V CDR1 and CDR2: MNHEY, SMNVEV (reference sequence). This CDR3 contains 14 residues. DNA of the CDR3: TGTGCCAGCCACAATGGCCGGGGGGCGTACGAGCAGTACTTC. The encoded protein is CASHNGRGAYEQYF.

The chain carries TRBV7-9 and TRBJ2-5, with 7 bases identical to TRBD2. Germline V lookup: CDR1 SEHNR, CDR2 FQNEAQ (reference sequence). The CDR3 runs 17 residues. The trim removed 5 bases at V and 5 bases at J, leaving 17 bases unmatched. In DNA, the CDR3 is TGTGCCAGCAGCCCGGGGAATAGCGGGCACCAGGAGGAGACCCAGTACTTC. Protein product: CASSPGNSGHQEETQYF.

This clone was counted at least ten times. The chain has TRBV6-1 and TRBJ2-7; tentatively, D is TRBD2 (6 bases). From germline, CDR1 is MNHNS and CDR2 SASEGT. The CDR3 totals 12 residues. The V and J ends lost 5 bases and 3 bases respectively, with 8 bases between them. CDR3 coding DNA: TGTGCCAGCAGTTGGGGGGTCTACGAGCAGTACTTC. Translation gives CASSWGVYEQYF.

This clone was picked up one time. The chain carries TRBV9 and TRBJ2-7; 7 bases agree with TRBD1. Germline V gene lookup returns CDR1 SGDLS and CDR2 YYNGEE. The CDR3 is made up of 15 amino acids. J was trimmed by 4 bases and V by 0 bases; bases with no gene match: 7. CDR3: CASSVGAGGVYEQYF. The CDR3 DNA is TGTGCCAGCAGCGTAGGGGCAGGGGGTGTGTACGAGCAGTACTTC.

This clone has only a few counts. The chain recombines TRBV5-4 with TRBJ2-2; the match to TRBD2 covers 13 bases. The CDR3 is made up of 19 amino acids. The J segment lost 5 bases and the V segment lost 3 bases, leaving 13 bases of the junction unmatched. CDR1 SGHNT and CDR2 YYREEE come from the germline V gene (reference sequence). The CDR3 sequence is CASSYVGLAGDVGTGELFF. Written as DNA, the CDR3 is TGTGCCAGCAGCTATGTAGGACTAGCGGGAGATGTAGGGACCGGGGAGCTGTTTTTT. Based on the CDR3 plus reference TRBV5-4 and TRBJ2-2, the full variable domain is ETGVTQSPTHLIKTRGQQVTLRCSSQSGHNTVSWYQQALGQGPQFIFQYYREEENGRGNFPPRFSGLQFPNYSSELNVNALELDDSALYLCASSYVGLAGDVGTGELFFGEGSRLTVL.

The J gene is TRBJ2-1, the V gene TRBV7-2; 8 bases match TRBD2. V lost 7 bases and J lost 2; bases outside the gene matches: 10. The CDR3 contains 16 residues. The germline gives CDR1 SGHTA, CDR2 FQGNSA. The CDR3 region is CASIKTGGAAYNEQFF. CDR3 nucleotide sequence: TGTGCCAGCATCAAAACCGGGGGGGCCGCCTACAATGAGCAGTTCTTC.

A few counts support this clone. The gene calls are TRBV27 and TRBJ1-2, with D unresolved. Trimming took off 8 bases at V and 0 bases at J, with 13 bases between the two ends. The V gene's germline CDR1 is MNHEY and CDR2 SMNVEV (reference sequence). The CDR3 contains 14 residues. CDR3: CASSRQAANYGYTF. DNA of the CDR3: TGTGCCAGCTCTCGGCAGGCAGCTAACTATGGCTACACCTTC.

This clone occurred once. The genes are TRBV28 and TRBJ1-2, with D possibly TRBD1 on 5 matching bases. Trimming removed 0 bases from V and 5 bases from J, with 7 bases in between. This CDR3 spans 13 amino acids. CDR1 is MDHEN, CDR2 SYDVKM, per germline. Here the CDR3 reads CASSLWGGYGYTF. DNA of the CDR3: TGTGCCAGCAGTTTATGGGGGGGGTATGGCTACACCTTC.

V and J are TRBV6-1 and TRBJ2-3; TRBD1 matches 9 bases. The CDR3 has 13 residues. Trimming cost V 11 bases and J 2 bases; bases outside gene matches: 5. Germline assignment: CDR1 MNHNS and CDR2 SASEGT. The CDR3 nucleotides read TGTGCCGGGGGACAGGGATTCACAGATACGCAGTATTTT. Its protein is CAGGQGFTDTQYF.

The rearrangement uses TRBV4-3 and TRBJ2-3; TRBD2 matches at 11 bases. The CDR3 extends over 17 amino acids. Trimming took 0 bases from V and 5 from J; bases not matched to a gene: 7. Germline V gene sequence: CDR1 LGHNA, CDR2 YSLEER. CDR3 nucleotides: TGCGCCAGCAGCCAAGAGGGTAGCGGGGGGGCAGGAGATACGCAGTATTTT. Amino acid sequence: CASSQEGSGGAGDTQYF.

This clone was observed a handful of times. The J gene is TRBJ2-5, the V gene TRBV7-7; 8 bases agree with TRBD2. The CDR3 contains 14 residues. V lost 5 bases, J lost 4 bases, and 6 bases stayed unmatched. Germline V gene data show CDR1 as SSHAT and CDR2 as FNYEAQ (reference sequence). The CDR3 bases are TGTGCCAGCAGCCGCGGGGGGCGGGGAGAGACCCAGTACTTC. Its protein is CASSRGGRGETQYF. The full variable domain, completed using reference TRBV7-7 and TRBJ2-5, is GAGVSQSPRYKVTKRGQDVTLRCDPISSHATLYWYQQALGQGPEFLTYFNYEAQPDKSGLPSDRFSAERPEGSISTLTIQRTEQRDSAMYRCASSRGGRGETQYFGPGTRLLVL.

This clone was seen once. J is TRBJ2-3 and V is TRBV4-2; TRBD2 agrees at 8 bases. After removal of 0 bases from V and 8 bases from J, the junction contained 10 bases not matched to a gene. CDR3 length: 16 residues. Looked up from germline, CDR1 is LGHNA and CDR2 is YNFKEQ. The chain's CDR3 is CASSQDGASGRATQYF. The CDR3 bases are TGTGCCAGCAGCCAAGATGGGGCTAGCGGGCGGGCTACGCAGTATTTT.

The rearrangement joins TRBV15 to TRBJ2-1; 9 bases match TRBD2. Germline values: CDR1 LNHNV, CDR2 YYDKDF (reference sequence). The junction had 12 bases not matched to a gene; V was cut back by 2 bases and J by 4 bases. The CDR3 totals 18 residues. This chain's CDR3 is CATSRKRPGLAVYNEQFF. In nucleotides, the CDR3 is TGTGCCACCAGCAGAAAAAGACCGGGACTAGCCGTTTACAATGAGCAGTTCTTC.

CDR3 in amino acids: CASSWGGRTNEKLFF. CDR3 sequence (DNA): TGTGCCAGCAGTTGGGGGGGGCGTACTAATGAAAAACTGTTTTTT. This chain connects TRBV28 to TRBJ1-4, with a tentative D call TRBD1 (6 bases). CDR1 and CDR2 from the germline V gene are MDHEN and SYDVKM. The CDR3 has 15 residues. The V end lost 4 bases, the J end lost 2 bases, and 11 bases lay between the germline ends.

This clone was seen more than once but under ten times. This rearrangement joins TRBV19 to TRBJ1-5; TRBD1 agrees at 8 bases. J gave up 6 bases and V 5 bases, and 12 bases lay outside the gene matches. The length of the CDR3 is 16 residues. In germline, CDR1 is LNHDA, CDR2 SQIVND (reference sequence). DNA for the CDR3: TGTGCCAGTAGTTCGCCGCGGACAGGGAGAGGTCAGCCCCAGCATTTT. As protein: CASSSPRTGRGQPQHF.

The chain couples TRBV18 to TRBJ1-4, with 7 bases lining up with TRBD1. This CDR3 spans 13 amino acids. Germline V gene data show CDR1 as KGHSH and CDR2 as LQKENI. J lost 7 bases, V lost 2 bases, and 1 base had no gene match. The CDR3 loop is CASSPTGVEKLFF. For the CDR3, the DNA is TGTGCCAGCTCACCAACAGGGGTTGAAAAACTGTTTTTT.

CDR3 protein: CASSGESTNEKLFF. For the CDR3, the DNA is TGTGCCAGCAGCGGAGAATCAACTAATGAAAAACTGTTTTTT. This chain connects TRBV7-2 to TRBJ1-4; D remains unclear. V lost 5 bases and J lost 0, with 7 bases in between. CDR1 is SGHTA and CDR2 is FQGNSA in the germline V gene. This CDR3 comprises 14 residues.

The rearrangement joins TRBV28 to TRBJ1-1; D unresolved. V lost 8 bases and J lost 5, with 12 bases in between. From germline, CDR1 is MDHEN and CDR2 SYDVKM. The CDR3 totals 12 residues. The CDR3 region is CASSLRGTEAFF. CDR3 nucleotides: TGTGCCAGCTCACTCCGGGGAACTGAAGCTTTCTTT. The full variable domain, completed using reference TRBV28 and TRBJ1-1, is DVKVTQSSRYLVKRTGEKVFLECVQDMDHENMFWYRQDPGLGLRLIYFSYDVKMKEKGDIPEGYSVSREKKERFSLILESASTNQTSMYLCASSLRGTEAFFGQGTRLTVV.

The V and J genes are TRBV7-2 and TRBJ2-3; 7 nucleotides agree with TRBD2. Germline values: CDR1 SGHTA, CDR2 FQGNSA. CDR3 length: 14 amino acids. Trimming cost V 5 bases and J 1 base; bases outside gene matches: 3. Here the CDR3 DNA reads TGTGCCAGCAGCGATGGGGGGGGCACAGATACGCAGTATTTT. This encodes CASSDGGGTDTQYF.

The chain employs TRBV5-6 and TRBJ2-1; D is ambiguous. CDR3 length: 15 amino acids. Germline CDR1 and CDR2: SGHDT and YYEEEE. The V end was cut by 4 bases, the J end by 7 bases, with 18 bases between. Written as DNA, the CDR3 is TGTGCCAGCAGCACGATTAGTTCCAACCCAAATGAGCAGTTCTTC. Protein: CASSTISSNPNEQFF. Based on the CDR3 plus reference TRBV5-6 and TRBJ2-1, the full variable domain is DAGVTQSPTHLIKTRGQQVTLRCSPKSGHDTVSWYQQALGQGPQFIFQYYEEEERQRGNFPDRFSGHQFPNYSSELNVNALLLGDSALYLCASSTISSNPNEQFFGPGTRLTVL.

The J gene is TRBJ1-4, the V gene TRBV7-8; 7 bases match TRBD1. V was clipped by 2 bases and J by 3 bases; unmatched bases: 3. In germline, CDR1 is SGHVS, CDR2 FQNEAQ. The CDR3 is 15 amino acids. The CDR3 reads CASSLLTGPNEKLFF. The CDR3 DNA is TGTGCCAGCAGCTTATTGACAGGGCCTAATGAAAAACTGTTTTTT.

The J gene is TRBJ1-1, the V gene TRBV28; no firm D call. Trimming removed 3 bases at V and 0 bases at J, with 5 bases between. This CDR3 region has 13 residues. Germline V gene sequence: CDR1 MDHEN, CDR2 SYDVKM. The CDR3 region has the DNA TGTGCCAGCAGTTTTCAGATGAACACTGAAGCTTTCTTT. This gives the protein CASSFQMNTEAFF.

V is TRBV2 and J is TRBJ2-1, with TRBD1 matching over 9 bases. This CDR3 is built from 13 residues. The ends lost 10 bases at V and 10 bases at J; junction bases unmatched: 11. Germline V CDR1 and CDR2: SNHLY, FYNNEI. CDR3 DNA: TGTGCCACCCGCTTGGACAGGGGAGAAGAGCAGTTCTTC. This sequence encodes CATRLDRGEEQFF.

The CDR3 loop reads CAIRTTGSRTYEQYF. In DNA form, the CDR3 reads TGTGCCATCAGAACGACAGGGTCTCGCACCTACGAGCAGTACTTC. This sequence joins TRBV10-3 and TRBJ2-7, with 7 bases fitting TRBD1. Germline CDR1 is ENHRY and CDR2 is SYGVKD. The CDR3 totals 15 residues. V lost 6 bases and J lost 2; bases outside the gene matches: 10.

The chain employs TRBV6-1 and TRBJ2-1; the D gene is possibly TRBD1 (6 bases). V dropped 4 bases and J dropped 0 bases, with 19 bases sitting between them. The germline V gene encodes CDR1 MNHNS and CDR2 SASEGT. CDR3 length: 18 residues. Written as DNA, the CDR3 is TGTGCCAGCAGTGTGTCGACAGGCCTCTTAAGCTCCTACAATGAGCAGTTCTTC. It is translated as CASSVSTGLLSSYNEQFF.